Included here is one TCR beta chain sequence, with context. What this receptor recognizes is not known. The record has no base qualities; no much larger clone is one base away. Participants in the prospective study were aged 18 to 89 years, lived in about two dozen United States geographic areas, and enrolled through a virtual design. In the prospective study, participants were assigned to cohorts based on the clinical history participants reported in a screening survey and a study questionnaire. Recovered participants in ImmuneRACE Cohort 3 were defined as having two consecutive negative NP/OP PCR tests, clearance from a healthcare professional, or resolution of symptoms. In the prospective study, whole blood, serum and a nasopharyngeal or oropharyngeal swab were collected from each participant by mobile phlebotomists. Additional blood draws and questionnaires over an approximately two-month period could optionally be provided by prospective study participants. Before DNA extraction, prospective study blood samples were shipped either frozen or at room temperature.

The sample is drawn from a study of blood T cell repertoires in COVID-19 (dated by TCRdb to about 2020). About the investigation overall: The collaborator samples originated in the United States, Italy and Spain and spanned the acute and convalescent phases of COVID-19. The samples were drawn from two sources: the first 160 participants of the ongoing ImmuneRACE study, and fewer than 1,500 subjects contributed by 6 global collaborators. HLA class I and class II types, where available, came from metadata supplied by the sample provider rather than from assay-based typing. The repertoires were made available in a free public database intended to serve as a resource for research on the immune response to SARS-CoV-2. The material from the prospective study consisted of cDNA or gDNA derived from T cells, B-cell-depleted T cells, or PBMCs. A de-identified subject ID, COVID-19 status, age in years and sex were almost always included in the sample metadata. The dataset comprised deeply sampled blood TCRbeta repertoires from subjects exposed to, actively infected with, or recovered from COVID-19. Broad study findings and their caveats: The quantity of clinical and demographic metadata differed by source and by participant and was supplied without curation.

There are 15 amino acids in the CDR3, from cysteine to phenylalanine inclusive. This entry keeps only the CDR3 DNA: 45 bases, framed from base 1. The junction shows trimming of 4 bases on V and 0 bases on J, plus 10 bases between the germline ends. CDR1 and CDR2, per the germline V gene, are MNHEY and SVGEGT. TCRbeta CDR3 regions were amplified from genomic DNA by means of the immunoSEQ Assay, a bias-controlled multiplex PCR. As for the original processing: The number of nucleated cells in each sample was estimated by amplification of reference gene primers within the assay. Sequence reads were collapsed and filtered to measure the absolute abundance of every unique TCRbeta CDR3 rearrangement. For each sample, productive Simpson clonality was calculated by taking the square root of Simpson's diversity index across productive rearrangements. Entries here come from immuneACCESS through TCRdb and include only in-frame sequences with V and J called. Some clones fail to appear in such tables; in the studies checked, an unresolved V gene covers under half of the shortfall, and the cause of the remainder is unknown. D and trimming come from the DNA, and the V and J calls and clone size come from that table. The sample has approximately 310,000 clones on record, around 85% of them singletons. The ten largest clones take up around 2.1% of the sample.

Material: PBMCs or T cells enriched from blood (not recorded which). The chain is assembled from TRBV6-2 or TRBV6-3 and TRBJ1-3; the D gene cannot be resolved reliably. The TCR sequence derives from a man aged 30-40 years who had recovered from COVID-19. Here the CDR3 is given as CASSSFAVSGNTIYF. The nucleotide sequence reads as follows: TGTGCCAGCAGTTCATTTGCGGTCTCTGGAAACACCATATATTTT.